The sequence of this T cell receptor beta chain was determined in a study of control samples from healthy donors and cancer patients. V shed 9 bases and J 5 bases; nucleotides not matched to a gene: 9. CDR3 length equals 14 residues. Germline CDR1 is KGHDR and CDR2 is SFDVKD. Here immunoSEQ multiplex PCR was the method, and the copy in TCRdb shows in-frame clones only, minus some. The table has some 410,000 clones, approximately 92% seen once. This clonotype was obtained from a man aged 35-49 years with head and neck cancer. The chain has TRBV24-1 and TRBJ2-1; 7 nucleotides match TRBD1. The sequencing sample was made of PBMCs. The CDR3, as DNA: TGTGCCACCTCAAGGACAGGTATCCACAATGAGCAGTTCTTC. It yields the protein CATSRTGIHNEQFF.